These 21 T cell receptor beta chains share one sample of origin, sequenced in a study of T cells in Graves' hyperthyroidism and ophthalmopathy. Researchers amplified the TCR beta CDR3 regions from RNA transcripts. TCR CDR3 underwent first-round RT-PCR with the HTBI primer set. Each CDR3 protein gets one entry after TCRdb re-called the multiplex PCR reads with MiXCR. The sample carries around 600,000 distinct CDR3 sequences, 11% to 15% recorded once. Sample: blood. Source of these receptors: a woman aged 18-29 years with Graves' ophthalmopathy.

DNA of the CDR3: TGCGCCAGCAGCCAGGAGGCCCCCGGGGCCGAGCAGTACTTC. Protein sequence: CASSQEAPGAEQYF. This chain links TRBV4-1 with TRBJ2-7, with D perhaps TRBD1 or TRBD2 (5 bases each). The ends were cut back, 3 bases at V and 6 bases at J, with 15 bases in the middle. The CDR3 has 14 residues. Germline CDR1 is MGHRA and CDR2 is YSYEKL.

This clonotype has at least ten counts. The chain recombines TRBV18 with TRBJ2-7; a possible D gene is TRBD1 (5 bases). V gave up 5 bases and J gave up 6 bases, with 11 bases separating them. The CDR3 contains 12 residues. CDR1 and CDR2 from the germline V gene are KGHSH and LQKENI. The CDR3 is CASSTQGGEQYF. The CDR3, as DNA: TGTGCCAGCTCAACGCAGGGCGGCGAGCAGTACTTC.

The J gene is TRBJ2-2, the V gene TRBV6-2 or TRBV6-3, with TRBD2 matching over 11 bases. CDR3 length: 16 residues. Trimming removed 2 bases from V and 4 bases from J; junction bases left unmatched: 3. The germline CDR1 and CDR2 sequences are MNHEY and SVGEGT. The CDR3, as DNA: TGTGCCAGCAGTTACGCCACTAGCGGGAGCACCGGGGAGCTGTTTTTT. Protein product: CASSYATSGSTGELFF.

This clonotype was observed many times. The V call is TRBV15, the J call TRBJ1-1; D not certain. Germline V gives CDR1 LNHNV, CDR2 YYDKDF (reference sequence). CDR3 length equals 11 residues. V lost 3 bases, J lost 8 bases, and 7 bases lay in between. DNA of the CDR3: TGTGCCACCAGCAGTCGCGGGGAAGCTTTCTTT. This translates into CATSSRGEAFF.

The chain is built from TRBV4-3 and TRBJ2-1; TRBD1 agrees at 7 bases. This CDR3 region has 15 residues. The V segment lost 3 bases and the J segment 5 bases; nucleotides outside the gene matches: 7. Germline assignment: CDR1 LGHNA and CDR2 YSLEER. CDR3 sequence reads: CASSHRDGTDNEQFF. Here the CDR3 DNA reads TGCGCCAGCAGCCATCGAGATGGGACAGACAATGAGCAGTTCTTC.

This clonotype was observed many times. CDR3 nucleotide sequence: TGTGCCAGCAGCCGGGACGCGGGACATAATCAGCCCCAGCATTTT. Protein: CASSRDAGHNQPQHF. The chain uses TRBV11-2 and TRBJ1-5; TRBD1 might be the D (6 bases). V shed 5 bases and J shed 4 bases, with 15 bases lying between them. CDR3 length: 15 residues. Germline V gene lookup returns CDR1 SGHAT and CDR2 FQNNGV.

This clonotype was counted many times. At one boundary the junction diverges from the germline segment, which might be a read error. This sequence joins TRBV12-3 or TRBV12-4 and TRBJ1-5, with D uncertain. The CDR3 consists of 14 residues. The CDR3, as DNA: TGTGCCAGCAGCTTAGCAGGAGTCAATCAGCCCCAGCATTTT. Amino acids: CASSLAGVNQPQHF.

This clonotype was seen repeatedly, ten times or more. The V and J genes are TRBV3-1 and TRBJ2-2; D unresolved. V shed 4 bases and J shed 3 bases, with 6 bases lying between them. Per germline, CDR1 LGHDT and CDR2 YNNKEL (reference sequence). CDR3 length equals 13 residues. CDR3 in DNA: TGTGCCAGCAGCCCTCAATACACCGGGGAGCTGTTTTTT. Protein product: CASSPQYTGELFF.

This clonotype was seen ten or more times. CDR3 in amino acids: CSAPIPRLAGGYQQYF. The CDR3 coding sequence is TGCAGCGCCCCCATACCCAGGCTAGCGGGAGGTTATCAGCAGTACTTC. The chain is built from TRBV29-1 and TRBJ2-7, with 11 bases identical to TRBD2. Looked up from germline, CDR1 is SQVTM and CDR2 is ANQGSEA. V lost 7 bases and J lost 8; bases outside the gene matches: 19. The CDR3 is made up of 16 amino acids.

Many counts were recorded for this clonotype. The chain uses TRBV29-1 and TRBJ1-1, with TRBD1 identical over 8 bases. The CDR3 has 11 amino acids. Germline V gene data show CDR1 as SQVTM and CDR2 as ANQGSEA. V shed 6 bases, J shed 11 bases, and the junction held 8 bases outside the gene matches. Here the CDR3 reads CSVDGQGTAFF. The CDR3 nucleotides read TGCAGCGTAGATGGACAGGGAACGGCTTTCTTT.

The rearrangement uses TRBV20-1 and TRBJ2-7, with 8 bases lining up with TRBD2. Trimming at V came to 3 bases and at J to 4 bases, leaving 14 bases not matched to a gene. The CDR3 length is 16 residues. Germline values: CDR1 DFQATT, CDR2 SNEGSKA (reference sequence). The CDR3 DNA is TGCAGTGCTAGCGTCGGGAGGGCCCAAAACTTATACGAGCAGTACTTC. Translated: CSASVGRAQNLYEQYF.

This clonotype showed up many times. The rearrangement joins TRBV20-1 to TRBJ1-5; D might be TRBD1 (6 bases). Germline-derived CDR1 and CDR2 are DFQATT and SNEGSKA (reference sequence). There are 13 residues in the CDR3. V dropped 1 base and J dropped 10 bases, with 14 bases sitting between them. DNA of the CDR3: TGCAGTGCTAGAGTGAGTGGGGGGGGCCCCCAGCATTTT. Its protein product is CSARVSGGGPQHF.

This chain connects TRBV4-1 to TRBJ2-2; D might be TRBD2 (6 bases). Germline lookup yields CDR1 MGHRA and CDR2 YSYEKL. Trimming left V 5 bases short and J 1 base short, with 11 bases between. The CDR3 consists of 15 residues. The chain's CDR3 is CASSWRDGNTGELFF. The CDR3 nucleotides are TGCGCCAGCAGCTGGCGGGACGGGAACACCGGGGAGCTGTTTTTT.

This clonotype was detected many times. The CDR3 nucleotides read TGTGCCAGCAGCTCCCTCGGGAGAGGGGAGACCCAGTACTTC. Translation: CASSSLGRGETQYF. This chain uses TRBV7-8 with TRBJ2-5; a weak D match, TRBD2 (6 bases). CDR1 and CDR2 from the germline V gene are SGHVS and FQNEAQ. V shed 4 bases and J shed 5 bases, with 14 bases lying between them. The CDR3 loop spans 14 amino acids. Combining the CDR3 with reference TRBV7-8 and TRBJ2-5 gives the whole variable domain GAGVSQSPRYKVAKRGQDVALRCDPISGHVSLFWYQQALGQGPEFLTYFQNEAQLDKSGLPSDRFFAERPEGSVSTLKIQRTQQEDSAVYLCASSSLGRGETQYFGPGTRLLVL.

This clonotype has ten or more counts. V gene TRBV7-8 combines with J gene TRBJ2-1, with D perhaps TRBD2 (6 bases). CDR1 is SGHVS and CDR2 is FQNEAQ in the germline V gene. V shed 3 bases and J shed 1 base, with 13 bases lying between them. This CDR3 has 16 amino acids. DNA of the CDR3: TGTGCCAGCAGCTTGAAGCGGGTCTTATCCTACAATGAGCAGTTCTTC. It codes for CASSLKRVLSYNEQFF.

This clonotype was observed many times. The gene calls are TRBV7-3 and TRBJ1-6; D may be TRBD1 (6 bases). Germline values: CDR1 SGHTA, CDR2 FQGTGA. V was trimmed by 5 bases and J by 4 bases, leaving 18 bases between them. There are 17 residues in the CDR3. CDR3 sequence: CASSPTPDRSYNSPLHF. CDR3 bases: TGTGCCAGCAGCCCCACCCCCGACAGGTCTTATAATTCACCCCTCCACTTT.

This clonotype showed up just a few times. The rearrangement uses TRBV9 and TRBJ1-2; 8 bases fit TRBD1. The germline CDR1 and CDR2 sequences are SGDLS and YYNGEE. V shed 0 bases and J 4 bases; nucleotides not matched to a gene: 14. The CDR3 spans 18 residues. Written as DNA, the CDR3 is TGTGCCAGCAGCGTAGCTGGGCAACCCAGGCAGGGGGCCTATGGCTACACCTTC. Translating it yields CASSVAGQPRQGAYGYTF.

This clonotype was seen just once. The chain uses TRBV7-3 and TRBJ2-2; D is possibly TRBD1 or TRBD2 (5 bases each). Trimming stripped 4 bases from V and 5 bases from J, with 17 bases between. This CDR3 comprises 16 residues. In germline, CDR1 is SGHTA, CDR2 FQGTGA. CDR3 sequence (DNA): TGTGCCAGCAGCTCTCAAAACGGGGCCCCGACCGGGGAGCTGTTTTTT. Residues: CASSSQNGAPTGELFF.

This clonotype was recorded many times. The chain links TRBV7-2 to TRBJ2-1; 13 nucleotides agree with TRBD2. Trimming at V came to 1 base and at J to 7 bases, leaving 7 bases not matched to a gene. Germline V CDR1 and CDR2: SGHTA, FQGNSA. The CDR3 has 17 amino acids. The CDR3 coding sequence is TGTGCCAGCAGCTTAGGGGCCACTAGCGGGAGGGGTAATGAGCAGTTCTTC. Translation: CASSLGATSGRGNEQFF. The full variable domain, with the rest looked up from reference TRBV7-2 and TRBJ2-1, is GAGVSQSPSNKVTEKGKDVELRCDPISGHTALYWYRQSLGQGLEFLIYFQGNSAPDKSGLPSDRFSAERTGGSVSTLTIQRTQQEDSAVYLCASSLGATSGRGNEQFFGPGTRLTVL.

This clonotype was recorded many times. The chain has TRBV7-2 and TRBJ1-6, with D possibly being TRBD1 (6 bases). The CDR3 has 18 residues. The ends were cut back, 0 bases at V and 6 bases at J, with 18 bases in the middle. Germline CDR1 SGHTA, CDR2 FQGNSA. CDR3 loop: CASSLAGGMWGANSPLHF. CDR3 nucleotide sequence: TGTGCCAGCAGCTTAGCGGGAGGGATGTGGGGGGCTAATTCACCCCTCCACTTT.

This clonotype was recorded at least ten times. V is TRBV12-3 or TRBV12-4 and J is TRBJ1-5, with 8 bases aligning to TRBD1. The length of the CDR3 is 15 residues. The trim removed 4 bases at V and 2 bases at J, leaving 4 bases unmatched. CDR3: CASSSSDRGNQPQHF. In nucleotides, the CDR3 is TGTGCCAGCAGTTCCTCGGACAGGGGCAATCAGCCCCAGCATTTT.